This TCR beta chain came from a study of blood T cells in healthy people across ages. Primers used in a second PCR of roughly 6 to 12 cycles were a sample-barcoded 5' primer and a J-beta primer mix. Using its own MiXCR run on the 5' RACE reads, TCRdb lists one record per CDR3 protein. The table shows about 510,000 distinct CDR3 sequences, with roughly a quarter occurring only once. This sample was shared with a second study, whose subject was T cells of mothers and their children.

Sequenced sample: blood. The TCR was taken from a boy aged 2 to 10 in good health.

CDR3: CSASLAGGLADTQYF. The CDR3 DNA reads TGCAGCGCCAGTTTAGCGGGGGGGCTCGCAGATACGCAGTATTTT. This chain connects TRBV29-1 to TRBJ2-3, with TRBD2 matching 11 bases. Per germline, CDR1 SQVTM and CDR2 ANQGSEA. The CDR3 spans 15 residues. The ends lost 7 bases at V and 4 bases at J; junction bases unmatched: 10.